This TCR beta chain is from a study of blood T cell repertoires in COVID-19. Trimming left V 6 bases short and J 0 bases short, with 15 bases between. The CDR3 consists of 17 residues. Per germline, CDR1 SNHLY and CDR2 FYNNEI. Those enrolled, adults aged 18 to 89 years, came from roughly 23 US areas. In the original analysis: Amplification from reference gene primers served as the basis for estimated nucleated cell counts. The data were produced by immunoSEQ multiplex PCR, yet TCRdb's version contains in-frame clones alone and is incomplete. The V and J calls and clone size were taken over from that table, and D and trimming were inferred from the DNA. The sample carries 400,000 to 500,000 clones, roughly 88% recorded once.

The sample consisted of PBMCs or T cells enriched from blood (not recorded which). V and J are TRBV2 and TRBJ2-6, with a weak D call TRBD2 (6 bases). The source of this sequence is a woman aged 18-35 years who had been exposed to COVID-19. The CDR3 DNA sequence: TGTGCCAGCAGGTACAGTAGCGGCGGCTCTGGGGCCAACGTCCTGACTTTC. This gives the protein CASRYSSGGSGANVLTF.